This TCR beta chain was captured by sequencing in a study of shared clonotypes between healthy human individuals. Donors, healthy HIV-negative adults, lacked recent acute infections or vaccinations. Repertoires were generated with immunoSEQ multiplex PCR, while TCRdb's copy carries only in-frame clones and drops some. The data contain around 450,000 clones, 79% of them singletons. The germline CDR1 and CDR2 sequences are SEHNR and FQNEAQ (reference sequence). This CDR3 has 16 residues. With 5 bases removed from V and 0 bases from J, the gap between germline ends came to 14 bases. Sequencing used PBMCs. The chain employs TRBV7-9 and TRBJ1-3, with D perhaps matching TRBD1 (5 bases). This TCR was recovered from a woman aged 40 to 50 in good health. Some clones in this sample may be carry-over from other donors' samples. Written as DNA, the CDR3 is TGTGCCAGCAGCGCTATGACAGTCCTCTCTGGAAACACCATATATTTT. It specifies CASSAMTVLSGNTIYF.